Below, 14 T cell receptor beta chains from the same sample are listed, as sequenced in a study of T cell responses to AZD1222 COVID-19 vaccine. The data were produced by immunoSEQ multiplex PCR, yet TCRdb's version contains in-frame clones alone and is incomplete. The sample carries roughly 140,000 clones, about nine tenths recorded once. The specimen comprised peripheral blood, sampled on day 0 of MenACWY control vaccination. The receptors derive from an adult in good health.

The chain carries TRBV6-5 and TRBJ1-3, with a tentative D call TRBD1 (5 bases). Trimming pared 6 bases from V and 3 bases from J, leaving 15 bases between. Germline CDR1 reads MNHEY; CDR2 reads SVGAGI. This CDR3 has 15 residues. DNA of the CDR3: TGTGCCAGCAGCCAGGCTGGGAGGGGTGGAAACACCATATATTTT. Protein sequence: CASSQAGRGGNTIYF.

This clone was seen a few times. The rearrangement joins TRBV7-2 to TRBJ1-2, with TRBD1 matching 11 bases. V was clipped by 5 bases and J by 5 bases; unmatched bases: 7. This CDR3 has 15 amino acids. The V gene's germline CDR1 is SGHTA and CDR2 FQGNSA. The CDR3 here is CASSPRTGGRYGYTF. CDR3 bases: TGTGCCAGCAGCCCCAGGACAGGGGGCAGATATGGCTACACCTTC. The entire variable domain, with the rest obtained from reference TRBV7-2 and TRBJ1-2, is as follows: GAGVSQSPSNKVTEKGKDVELRCDPISGHTALYWYRQSLGQGLEFLIYFQGNSAPDKSGLPSDRFSAERTGGSVSTLTIQRTQQEDSAVYLCASSPRTGGRYGYTFGSGTRLTVV.

V and J are TRBV19 and TRBJ2-7, with D possibly TRBD2 on 7 matching bases. The CDR3 spans 14 residues. V was shortened by 3 bases and J by 4 bases, with 13 bases between the two germline ends. Germline V CDR1 and CDR2: LNHDA, SQIVND (reference sequence). CDR3 residues: CASSIGGLQYEQYF. CDR3 bases: TGTGCCAGTAGTATCGGGGGGCTTCAATACGAGCAGTACTTC.

The genes are TRBV7-2 and TRBJ2-1; possibly TRBD2 for D (5 bases). Germline V gene sequence: CDR1 SGHTA, CDR2 FQGNSA. CDR3 length equals 12 residues. V was trimmed by 2 bases and J by 14 bases, leaving 13 bases between them. The CDR3 reads CASSLRGTVEFF. DNA of the CDR3: TGTGCCAGCAGCTTACGGGGAACGGTGGAGTTCTTC.

CDR3 in DNA: TGCGCCAGCAGCTCTTCCGGGACACGCTCCTACAATGAGCAGTTCTTC. The encoded protein is CASSSSGTRSYNEQFF. The chain employs TRBV5-1 and TRBJ2-1; TRBD1 is a possible D gene (6 bases). V lost 3 bases and J lost 0, with 13 bases in between. The CDR3 has 16 residues. The germline gives CDR1 SGHRS, CDR2 YFSETQ.

This clone has more than one count but fewer than ten. This sequence joins TRBV6-5 and TRBJ1-6, with D maybe TRBD1 (5 bases). The germline V and J ends were trimmed by 10 bases and 10 bases, with 14 bases remaining between them. CDR3 length equals 12 residues. Per the germline V gene, CDR1 is MNHEY and CDR2 is SVGAGI. Here the CDR3 reads CATGAPNSPLHF. The CDR3 region has the DNA TGTGCCACCGGGGCTCCTAACTCACCCCTCCACTTT.

In DNA form, the CDR3 reads TGCGCCAGCAGCCAGGCTGAGGCAGCAACTAATGAAAAACTGTTTTTT. Translated: CASSQAEAATNEKLFF. The chain recombines TRBV4-1 with TRBJ1-4; D remains unclear. The germline gives CDR1 MGHRA, CDR2 YSYEKL. V was clipped by 3 bases and J by 0 bases, with 11 bases between them. This CDR3 contains 16 residues.

The rearrangement links TRBV5-6 to TRBJ2-7; TRBD1 matches 8 bases. There are 16 residues in the CDR3. The junction had 11 bases not matched to a gene; V was cut back by 1 base and J by 5 bases. Germline CDR1 SGHDT, CDR2 YYEEEE. The CDR3 sequence: CASSLWGSTGVDEQYF. In DNA form, the CDR3 reads TGTGCCAGCAGCTTGTGGGGGTCGACAGGGGTAGACGAGCAGTACTTC.

In regard to this clone: Additional DNA sequences in this sample encode the identical CDR3. The chain couples TRBV12-3 or TRBV12-4 to TRBJ2-5; no definite D call. V was clipped by 2 bases and J by 4 bases, with 2 bases between them. The CDR3 covers 11 residues. CDR3 sequence: CASSLSETQYF. The CDR3 nucleotides read TGTGCCAGCAGTTTATCAGAGACCCAGTACTTC.

This clone was detected only once. The chain employs TRBV30 and TRBJ2-7; D unresolved. Per germline, CDR1 GTSNPN and CDR2 SVGIG (reference sequence). The CDR3 covers 12 residues. V was shortened by 0 bases and J by 4 bases, with 7 bases between the two germline ends. The CDR3 here is CAWSVSAYEQYF. The CDR3 DNA is TGTGCCTGGAGTGTAAGCGCTTACGAGCAGTACTTC.

The V gene is TRBV18, the J gene TRBJ1-1; D is possibly TRBD1 (5 bases). V lost 6 bases and J lost 4, with 12 bases in between. This CDR3 contains 13 residues. Germline-derived CDR1 and CDR2 are KGHSH and LQKENI. This chain's CDR3 is CASSLTEFTEAFF. The CDR3 nucleotides are TGTGCCAGCTCGTTGACAGAATTCACTGAAGCTTTCTTT.

The chain combines TRBV4-3 with TRBJ1-1; 7 bases are shared with TRBD1. The CDR3 consists of 19 residues. Trimming took 3 bases from V and 1 from J; bases not matched to a gene: 17. Germline V CDR1 and CDR2: LGHNA, YSLEER. Written as DNA, the CDR3 is TGCGCCAGCAGCCAGGCGACGTACAGGGGCGGTAATGGGAACACTGAAGCTTTCTTT. Translation gives CASSQATYRGGNGNTEAFF.

This chain connects TRBV7-9 to TRBJ2-1; the match to TRBD1 covers 7 bases. Trimming cost V 3 bases and J 5 bases; bases outside gene matches: 4. In germline, CDR1 is SEHNR, CDR2 FQNEAQ (reference sequence). The CDR3 contains 14 residues. The CDR3 nucleotides are TGTGCCAGCAGCTTGAGGGGGCTCGACAATGAGCAGTTCTTC. Translating it yields CASSLRGLDNEQFF.

The chain carries TRBV19 and TRBJ2-7; 10 bases agree with TRBD1. V trimming: 4 bases; J trimming: 2 bases; junction bases outside the gene matches: 8. Per germline, CDR1 LNHDA and CDR2 SQIVND (reference sequence). This CDR3 spans 16 amino acids. The CDR3 reads CASSRGQGSRAYEQYF. The CDR3 region has the DNA TGTGCCAGTAGTAGGGGACAGGGGAGTAGAGCCTACGAGCAGTACTTC.